This is a list of T cell receptor beta chains from one sample in a study of blood T cell repertoires in COVID-19. Sequencing used immunoSEQ multiplex PCR; TCRdb keeps in-frame clones, though not all of them. The table has about 200,000 clones, around 94% seen once; the top ten hold roughly 0.76%. Sequencing was done on a sample of peripheral blood. These TCRs come from a man younger than 45 with COVID-19, enrolled during active disease. Both conserved end residues are part of each CDR3. D genes are given only for firm matches. For some rows the clone size is stated as once, few or many, or as a class when expanded; others skip it.

V gene: TRBV4-1
D gene: NA
J gene: TRBJ1-2
clone size: NA
CDR3 protein: CASSQERGGGGYTF
CDR3 DNA: TGCGCCAGCAGCCAAGAACGTGGGGGCGGGGGCTACACCTTC

V gene: TRBV19
D gene: NA
J gene: TRBJ2-7
clone size: once
CDR3 protein: CASKSAGYYEQYF
CDR3 DNA: TGTGCCAGTAAATCCGCAGGATACTACGAGCAGTACTTC

V gene: TRBV28
D gene: TRBD2
J gene: TRBJ2-5
clone size: NA
CDR3 protein: CASNVAGGPVETQYF
CDR3 DNA: TGTGCCAGCAACGTAGCGGGGGGGCCGGTAGAGACCCAGTACTTC

V gene: TRBV4-1
D gene: TRBD1
J gene: TRBJ2-7
clone size: once
CDR3 protein: CASSQGPGTGAVYEQYF
CDR3 DNA: TGCGCCAGCAGCCAAGGCCCCGGGACAGGGGCAGTCTACGAGCAGTACTTC

V gene: TRBV30
D gene: NA
J gene: TRBJ1-2
clone size: NA
CDR3 protein: CAWSVGGGYTF
CDR3 DNA: TGTGCCTGGAGTGTCGGCGGGGGCTACACCTTC

V gene: TRBV6-5
D gene: NA
J gene: TRBJ1-3
clone size: once
CDR3 protein: CASSYRRGTGGNTIYF
CDR3 DNA: TGTGCCAGCAGTTACCGCCGGGGGACTGGTGGAAACACCATATATTTT

V gene: TRBV6-5
D gene: NA
J gene: TRBJ1-5
clone size: once
CDR3 protein: CASVDSYSNQPQHF
CDR3 DNA: TGTGCCAGCGTAGACAGTTATAGCAATCAGCCCCAGCATTTT

V gene: TRBV12-3/TRBV12-4
D gene: TRBD1
J gene: TRBJ1-1
clone size: NA
CDR3 protein: CASSNDRVVEAFF
CDR3 DNA: TGTGCCAGCAGCAACGACAGGGTGGTTGAAGCTTTCTTT

V gene: TRBV2
D gene: TRBD1
J gene: TRBJ1-1
clone size: NA
CDR3 protein: CASSDRGPSTEAFF
CDR3 DNA: TGTGCCAGCAGTGACAGGGGGCCGTCCACTGAAGCTTTCTTT

V gene: TRBV3-1/TRBV3-2
D gene: NA
J gene: TRBJ2-4
clone size: NA
CDR3 protein: CASSQGTGTTKNIQYF
CDR3 DNA: TGTGCCAGCAGCCAAGGTACCGGGACAACCAAAAACATTCAGTACTTC

V gene: TRBV4-1
D gene: NA
J gene: TRBJ2-3
clone size: NA
CDR3 protein: CASSQGGRGTDTQYF
CDR3 DNA: TGCGCCAGCAGCCAAGGGGGGCGGGGGACAGATACGCAGTATTTT

V gene: TRBV9
D gene: NA
J gene: TRBJ1-2
clone size: NA
CDR3 protein: CASSGSLEGSYYGYTF
CDR3 DNA: TGTGCCAGCAGCGGGAGTTTGGAGGGATCCTACTATGGCTACACCTTC

V gene: TRBV30
D gene: NA
J gene: TRBJ1-2
clone size: NA
CDR3 protein: CAWSVAPTGGYGYTF
CDR3 DNA: TGTGCCTGGAGTGTAGCCCCCACAGGTGGGTATGGCTACACCTTC

V gene: TRBV27
D gene: TRBD1
J gene: TRBJ1-2
clone size: NA
CDR3 protein: CASSDRQGAGGYTF
CDR3 DNA: TGTGCCAGCAGCGACCGACAGGGGGCTGGTGGCTACACCTTC

V gene: TRBV9
D gene: TRBD2
J gene: TRBJ2-3
clone size: NA
CDR3 protein: CASSDTSGGADTQYF
CDR3 DNA: TGTGCCAGCAGCGATACTAGCGGGGGGGCAGATACGCAGTATTTT

V gene: TRBV10-3
D gene: NA
J gene: TRBJ1-6
clone size: NA
CDR3 protein: CATHRALDNSPLHF
CDR3 DNA: TGTGCCACCCACAGGGCGTTGGATAATTCACCCCTCCACTTT

V gene: TRBV6-5
D gene: NA
J gene: TRBJ1-5
clone size: NA
CDR3 protein: CASSYSPPEDQPQHF
CDR3 DNA: TGTGCCAGCAGTTACTCCCCGCCAGAGGATCAGCCCCAGCATTTT

V gene: TRBV10-3
D gene: NA
J gene: TRBJ1-3
clone size: NA
CDR3 protein: CAIRQGGNTIYF
CDR3 DNA: TGTGCCATCAGGCAGGGGGGAAACACCATATATTTT

V gene: TRBV19
D gene: NA
J gene: TRBJ1-5
clone size: NA
CDR3 protein: CASSNGQNNQPQHF
CDR3 DNA: TGTGCCAGTAGCAACGGACAGAACAATCAGCCCCAGCATTTT

V gene: TRBV19
D gene: TRBD1
J gene: TRBJ2-2
clone size: NA
CDR3 protein: CASSSRQGYTGELFF
CDR3 DNA: TGTGCCAGTAGTAGCCGACAGGGGTACACCGGGGAGCTGTTTTTT

V gene: TRBV19
D gene: NA
J gene: TRBJ2-7
clone size: NA
CDR3 protein: CASMLQGTYEQYF
CDR3 DNA: TGTGCCAGTATGTTGCAGGGTACCTACGAGCAGTACTTC

V gene: TRBV5-1
D gene: TRBD1
J gene: TRBJ2-7
clone size: few
CDR3 protein: CASSLKGGVSYEQYF
CDR3 DNA: TGCGCCAGCAGCTTGAAAGGGGGCGTTTCCTACGAGCAGTACTTC

V gene: TRBV27
D gene: NA
J gene: TRBJ1-6
clone size: NA
CDR3 protein: CASSSRGFEGNSPLHF
CDR3 DNA: TGTGCCAGCAGTTCAAGGGGGTTTGAGGGTAATTCACCCCTCCACTTT

V gene: TRBV6-5
D gene: TRBD1
J gene: TRBJ1-2
clone size: once
CDR3 protein: CASISGQERSGYTF
CDR3 DNA: TGTGCCAGCATAAGCGGACAGGAGAGGAGCGGCTACACCTTC

V gene: TRBV2
D gene: NA
J gene: TRBJ1-5
clone size: NA
CDR3 protein: CASSEQGIQPQHF
CDR3 DNA: TGTGCCAGCAGTGAACAGGGCATTCAGCCCCAGCATTTT

V gene: TRBV10-3
D gene: NA
J gene: TRBJ1-5
clone size: NA
CDR3 protein: CAISDGSYSNQPQHF
CDR3 DNA: TGTGCCATCAGTGATGGCTCTTATAGCAATCAGCCCCAGCATTTT

V gene: TRBV6-1
D gene: TRBD1
J gene: TRBJ1-5
clone size: NA
CDR3 protein: CASSESGGQPQHF
CDR3 DNA: TGTGCCAGCAGTGAGTCAGGGGGTCAGCCCCAGCATTTT

V gene: TRBV7-9
D gene: TRBD1
J gene: TRBJ2-5
clone size: NA
CDR3 protein: CASSPQGDETQYF
CDR3 DNA: TGTGCCAGCAGCCCCCAGGGGGATGAGACCCAGTACTTC

V gene: TRBV9
D gene: NA
J gene: TRBJ1-3
clone size: NA
CDR3 protein: CASSVGSYSGNTIYF
CDR3 DNA: TGTGCCAGCAGCGTAGGAAGCTACTCTGGAAACACCATATATTTT

V gene: TRBV5-1
D gene: TRBD1
J gene: TRBJ1-4
clone size: NA
CDR3 protein: CASSQAPGTGNEKLFF
CDR3 DNA: TGCGCCAGCAGCCAGGCCCCCGGGACAGGGAATGAAAAACTGTTTTTT

V gene: TRBV5-1
D gene: TRBD1
J gene: TRBJ1-2
clone size: NA
CDR3 protein: CASSLDRPRQGIYGYTF
CDR3 DNA: TGCGCCAGCAGCTTGGACCGGCCGAGACAGGGGATCTATGGCTACACCTTC

V gene: TRBV11-2
D gene: TRBD1
J gene: TRBJ2-1
clone size: NA
CDR3 protein: CASSLGTGVEQFF
CDR3 DNA: TGTGCCAGCAGCTTAGGAACAGGGGTTGAGCAGTTCTTC

V gene: TRBV25-1
D gene: NA
J gene: TRBJ1-1
clone size: once
CDR3 protein: CASSESGYTEAFF
CDR3 DNA: TGTGCCAGCAGTGAATCGGGGTACACTGAAGCTTTCTTT

V gene: TRBV9
D gene: NA
J gene: TRBJ2-1
clone size: NA
CDR3 protein: CASSVGFLNEQFF
CDR3 DNA: TGTGCCAGCAGCGTCGGGTTTCTCAATGAGCAGTTCTTC

V gene: TRBV11-1
D gene: NA
J gene: TRBJ2-5
clone size: NA
CDR3 protein: CASSLKGSRGKTQYF
CDR3 DNA: TGTGCCAGCAGCTTAAAGGGATCCAGGGGAAAGACCCAGTACTTC

V gene: TRBV10-3
D gene: NA
J gene: TRBJ1-5
clone size: once
CDR3 protein: CAISESSNRQHF
CDR3 DNA: TGTGCCATCAGTGAGTCGAGTAATCGCCAGCATTTT

V gene: TRBV5-6
D gene: TRBD2
J gene: TRBJ2-7
clone size: NA
CDR3 protein: CASSRFSGGSYEQYF
CDR3 DNA: TGTGCCAGCAGCCGTTTTAGCGGGGGTTCCTACGAGCAGTACTTC

V gene: TRBV9
D gene: NA
J gene: TRBJ1-4
clone size: NA
CDR3 protein: CASSVSTAPNEKLFF
CDR3 DNA: TGTGCCAGCAGCGTCTCGACAGCCCCTAATGAAAAACTGTTTTTT

V gene: TRBV7-2
D gene: NA
J gene: TRBJ1-1
clone size: NA
CDR3 protein: CASSRQYTTQNTEAFF
CDR3 DNA: TGTGCCAGCAGCCGTCAATATACAACCCAAAACACTGAAGCTTTCTTT

V gene: TRBV21-1
D gene: NA
J gene: TRBJ2-1
clone size: NA
CDR3 protein: CASITTDNEQFF
CDR3 DNA: TGTGCCAGCATCACGACAGACAATGAGCAGTTCTTC

V gene: TRBV6-4
D gene: TRBD1
J gene: TRBJ1-2
clone size: NA
CDR3 protein: CASRTSGTGGGYTF
CDR3 DNA: TGTGCCAGCAGAACCTCCGGGACAGGGGGAGGCTACACCTTC

V gene: TRBV5-1
D gene: NA
J gene: TRBJ2-2
clone size: NA
CDR3 protein: CASSPRSENTGELFF
CDR3 DNA: TGCGCCAGCAGCCCTAGGAGCGAGAACACCGGGGAGCTGTTTTTT

V gene: TRBV11-3
D gene: NA
J gene: TRBJ2-3
clone size: NA
CDR3 protein: CASSLGRETDTQYF
CDR3 DNA: TGTGCCAGCAGCTTAGGACGGGAAACCGATACGCAGTATTTT

V gene: TRBV3-1/TRBV3-2
D gene: NA
J gene: TRBJ1-2
clone size: NA
CDR3 protein: CASSQNRYANYGYTF
CDR3 DNA: TGTGCCAGCAGCCAGAACAGGTACGCTAACTATGGCTACACCTTC

V gene: TRBV28
D gene: TRBD1
J gene: TRBJ1-2
clone size: NA
CDR3 protein: CGAGTEINYGYTF
CDR3 DNA: TGCGGGGCCGGGACAGAGATTAACTATGGCTACACCTTC

V gene: TRBV6-6
D gene: TRBD1
J gene: TRBJ1-1
clone size: NA
CDR3 protein: CASRRQGARMMDTEAFF
CDR3 DNA: TGTGCCAGCAGGCGACAGGGGGCCCGGATGATGGACACTGAAGCTTTCTTT

V gene: TRBV10-3
D gene: TRBD1
J gene: TRBJ1-1
clone size: NA
CDR3 protein: CAISGTGDPEAFF
CDR3 DNA: TGTGCCATCAGTGGGACAGGAGATCCTGAAGCTTTCTTT

V gene: TRBV25-1
D gene: NA
J gene: TRBJ1-2
clone size: NA
CDR3 protein: CASSDVTDGYTF
CDR3 DNA: TGTGCCAGCAGTGATGTGACAGATGGCTACACCTTC

V gene: TRBV19
D gene: TRBD1
J gene: TRBJ1-5
clone size: NA
CDR3 protein: CASKPLDRVDQPQHF
CDR3 DNA: TGTGCCAGTAAACCCCTCGACAGGGTAGATCAGCCCCAGCATTTT